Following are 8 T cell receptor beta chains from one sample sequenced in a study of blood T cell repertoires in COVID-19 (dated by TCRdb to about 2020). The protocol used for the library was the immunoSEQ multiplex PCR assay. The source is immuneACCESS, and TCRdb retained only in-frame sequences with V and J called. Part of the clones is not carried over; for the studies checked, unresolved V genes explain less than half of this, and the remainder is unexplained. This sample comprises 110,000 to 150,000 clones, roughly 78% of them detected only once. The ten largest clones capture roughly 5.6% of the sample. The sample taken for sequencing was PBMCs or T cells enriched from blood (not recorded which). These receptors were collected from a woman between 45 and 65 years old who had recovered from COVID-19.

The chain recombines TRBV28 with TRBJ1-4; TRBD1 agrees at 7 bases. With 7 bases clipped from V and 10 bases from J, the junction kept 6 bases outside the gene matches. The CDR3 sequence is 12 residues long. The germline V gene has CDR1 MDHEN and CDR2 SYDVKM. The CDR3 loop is CASTQGGGKLFF. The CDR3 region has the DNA TGTGCCAGCACCCAGGGGGGCGGAAAACTGTTTTTT.

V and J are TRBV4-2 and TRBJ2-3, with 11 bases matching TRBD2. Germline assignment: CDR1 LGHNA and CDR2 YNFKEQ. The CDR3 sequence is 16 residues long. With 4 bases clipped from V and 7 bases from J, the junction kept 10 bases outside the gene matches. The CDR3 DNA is TGTGCCAGCAGCCCAACTAGCGGGGGTACCACTTATACGCAGTATTTT. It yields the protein CASSPTSGGTTYTQYF.

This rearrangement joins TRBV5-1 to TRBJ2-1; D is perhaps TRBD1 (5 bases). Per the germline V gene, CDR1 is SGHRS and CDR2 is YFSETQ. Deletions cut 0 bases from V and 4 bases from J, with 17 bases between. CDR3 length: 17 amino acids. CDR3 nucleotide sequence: TGCGCCAGCAGCTTGGCCGTAACAGGTTATACATACAATGAGCAGTTCTTC. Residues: CASSLAVTGYTYNEQFF.

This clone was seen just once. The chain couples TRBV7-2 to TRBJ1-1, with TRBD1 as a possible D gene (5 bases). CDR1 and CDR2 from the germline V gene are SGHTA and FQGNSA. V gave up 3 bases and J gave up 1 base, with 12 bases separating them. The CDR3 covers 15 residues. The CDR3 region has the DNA TGTGCCAGCAGCTTGGGCTCGACAGCGAACACTGAAGCTTTCTTT. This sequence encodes CASSLGSTANTEAFF.

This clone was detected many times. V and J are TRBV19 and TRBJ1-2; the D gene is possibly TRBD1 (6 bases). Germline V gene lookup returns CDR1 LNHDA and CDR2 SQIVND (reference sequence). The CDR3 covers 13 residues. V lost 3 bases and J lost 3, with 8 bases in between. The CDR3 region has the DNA TGTGCCAGTAGTATTTACAGGGACTATGGCTACACCTTC. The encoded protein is CASSIYRDYGYTF. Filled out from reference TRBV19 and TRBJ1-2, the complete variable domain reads DGGITQSPKYLFRKEGQNVTLSCEQNLNHDAMYWYRQDPGQGLRLIYYSQIVNDFQKGDIAEGYSVSREKKESFPLTVTSAQKNPTAFYLCASSIYRDYGYTFGSGTRLTVV.

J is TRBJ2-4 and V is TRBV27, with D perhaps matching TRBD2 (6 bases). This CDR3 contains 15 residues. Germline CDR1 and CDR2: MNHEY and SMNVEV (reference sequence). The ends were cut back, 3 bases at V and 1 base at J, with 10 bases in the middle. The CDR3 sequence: CASSLEGRAKNIQYF. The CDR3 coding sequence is TGTGCCAGCAGTTTGGAGGGGAGGGCCAAAAACATTCAGTACTTC.

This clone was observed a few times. This CDR3 is CASRQRWGYNSPLHF. In DNA form, the CDR3 reads TGTGCCAGCCGACAGCGCTGGGGTTATAATTCACCCCTCCACTTT. The V and J genes are TRBV2 and TRBJ1-6; weak D call: TRBD1 (5 bases). The CDR3 is 15 residues long. Germline V lookup: CDR1 SNHLY, CDR2 FYNNEI. Between the trimmed V and J ends, which lost 8 bases and 4 bases, there was a span of 15 bases.

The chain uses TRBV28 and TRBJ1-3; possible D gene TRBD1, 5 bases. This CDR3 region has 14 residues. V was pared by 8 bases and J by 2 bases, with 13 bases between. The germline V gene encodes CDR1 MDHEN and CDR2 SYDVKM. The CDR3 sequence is CASLQGWPGNTIYF. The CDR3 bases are TGTGCCAGCCTGCAGGGCTGGCCTGGAAACACCATATATTTT. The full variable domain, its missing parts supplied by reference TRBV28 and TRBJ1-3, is DVKVTQSSRYLVKRTGEKVFLECVQDMDHENMFWYRQDPGLGLRLIYFSYDVKMKEKGDIPEGYSVSREKKERFSLILESASTNQTSMYLCASLQGWPGNTIYFGEGSWLTVV.